Below are 3 T cell receptor beta chains sequenced from a single sample in a study of response to subunit inactivated influenza vaccine. TCRdb re-derived calls from the RT-PCR reads in MiXCR, one entry per CDR3 protein. The sample lists hundreds of thousands of distinct CDR3 sequences; approximately 14% were seen once. The source material was PBMCs from blood, sampled 14 days before vaccination. The receptor source for this set is a man aged 50 to 60 who received an inactivated influenza vaccine.

In DNA form, the CDR3 reads TGTGCCAGCAAGTGGACCTCGAATGAAAAACTGTTTTTT. Protein product: CASKWTSNEKLFF. This chain links TRBV6-1 with TRBJ1-4, with unresolved D. In germline, CDR1 is MNHNS, CDR2 SASEGT. Trimming removed 7 bases from V and 5 bases from J, with 11 bases in between. This CDR3 contains 13 residues.

The chain joins TRBV3-1 to TRBJ2-1, with D possibly TRBD2 on 6 matching bases. The V end lost 1 base, the J end lost 0 bases, and 10 bases lay between the germline ends. CDR3 length equals 16 residues. Germline V gives CDR1 LGHDT, CDR2 YNNKEL (reference sequence). In DNA form, the CDR3 reads TGTGCCAGCAGCCAAGTTCTAGCGTCCTCCTACAATGAGCAGTTCTTC. Translated: CASSQVLASSYNEQFF.

This clonotype came up a few times. DNA of the CDR3: TGCAGTGCACCAGGACAGGGGACGTCCTACGAGCAGTACTTC. Translated, it gives CSAPGQGTSYEQYF. The chain uses TRBV20-1 and TRBJ2-7, with 9 bases matching TRBD1. The germline V gene encodes CDR1 DFQATT and CDR2 SNEGSKA (reference sequence). The CDR3 loop spans 14 amino acids. The V gene end was trimmed by 6 bases and the J gene end by 1 base; junction bases not matched to a gene: 7.